These 23 T cell receptor beta chains originate from one sample sequenced in a study of control samples from healthy donors and cancer patients. Clones were read by immunoSEQ multiplex PCR, and TCRdb kept only the in-frame ones, dropping some. Of approximately 170,000 clones in the sample, 90% are singletons; the top ten hold 1.2% to 1.5%. The sequenced sample was blood. The receptors were gathered from a woman aged 50 to 60 in good health.

Concerning this clone: A junction boundary mismatches the germline segment, possibly from a read error. This sequence joins TRBV7-7 and TRBJ2-1; tentatively, D is TRBD1 or TRBD2 (5 bases each). Germline V gene sequence: CDR1 SSHAT, CDR2 FNYEAQ (reference sequence). The length of the CDR3 is 14 residues. The CDR3 sequence: CASSLDSGANEQFF. CDR3 nucleotides: TGTGCTAGCAGCTTAGATTCCGGGGCCAATGAGCAGTTCTTC.

The chain has TRBV6-6 and TRBJ2-2; TRBD1 agrees at 10 bases. This CDR3 has 17 amino acids. After removal of 5 bases from V and 6 bases from J, the junction contained 12 bases not matched to a gene. CDR1 and CDR2 from the germline V gene are MNHNY and SVGAGI (reference sequence). CDR3 amino acids: CASSRPSGTGVAGELFF. The CDR3 DNA reads as TGTGCCAGCAGTCGACCCTCCGGGACAGGGGTGGCCGGGGAGCTGTTTTTT.

The rearrangement links TRBV28 to TRBJ1-4; D is unresolved. The germline V and J ends were trimmed by 5 bases and 0 bases, with 13 bases remaining between them. Germline V gene data show CDR1 as MDHEN and CDR2 as SYDVKM. The CDR3 is 16 amino acids. The CDR3 sequence is CASSLGRDATNEKLFF. The CDR3 DNA follows: TGTGCCAGCAGTCTCGGACGGGATGCAACTAATGAAAAACTGTTTTTT.

J is TRBJ2-1 and V is TRBV7-2, with D maybe TRBD1 (6 bases). The CDR3 totals 15 residues. Germline V lookup: CDR1 SGHTA, CDR2 FQGNSA. Trimming took 2 bases from V and 4 from J, leaving 12 bases between them. The CDR3 is CASSLSLGQYNEQFF. In nucleotides, the CDR3 is TGTGCCAGCAGCTTAAGTTTAGGACAGTACAATGAGCAGTTCTTC.

V gene TRBV12-3 or TRBV12-4 combines with J gene TRBJ1-5, with a possible D match to TRBD1 (5 bases). Trimming left V 2 bases short and J 11 bases short, with 7 bases between. The CDR3 totals 11 residues. In DNA, the CDR3 is TGTGCCAGCAGTTTACGGGGGGCCCAGCATTTT. This gives the protein CASSLRGAQHF.

This chain connects TRBV18 to TRBJ1-4; D not certain. Germline V gene lookup returns CDR1 KGHSH and CDR2 LQKENI. V lost 4 bases and J 5 bases, leaving 11 bases between the germline ends. The CDR3 runs to 14 residues. CDR3 region: CASSRRATNEKLFF. In nucleotides, the CDR3 is TGTGCCAGCTCACGCCGGGCCACAAATGAAAAACTGTTTTTT.

Remarks on this clone: Distinct nucleotide sequences in the sample also encode this CDR3. This chain connects TRBV6-6 to TRBJ1-2; D remains unclear. Trimming removed 2 bases from V and 2 bases from J, with 9 bases in between. CDR1 MNHNY and CDR2 SVGAGI come from the germline V gene (reference sequence). This CDR3 is 14 amino acids long. In DNA form, the CDR3 reads TGTGCCAGCAGTTACGGGCAGGCGAACTATGGCTACACCTTC. It is translated as CASSYGQANYGYTF.

The sample holds one count of this clone. The genes are TRBV15 and TRBJ1-4; D gene uncertain. Per the germline V gene, CDR1 is LNHNV and CDR2 is YYDKDF (reference sequence). The CDR3 extends over 14 amino acids. Trimming removed 5 bases from V and 5 bases from J, with 12 bases in between. The CDR3 DNA reads as TGTGCCACCAGCGGGGTGAGTGGAAATGAAAAACTGTTTTTT. Translating gives CATSGVSGNEKLFF.

This chain joins TRBV7-9 and TRBJ2-1; 8 bases line up with TRBD2. There are 18 residues in the CDR3. The germline CDR1 and CDR2 sequences are SEHNR and FQNEAQ (reference sequence). V shed 4 bases, J shed 3 bases, and the junction held 14 bases outside the gene matches. The CDR3 region has the DNA TGTGCCAGCAGCTCGCTAGCGGGCCCAGCCCCCTACTACAATGAGCAGTTCTTC. Its protein product is CASSSLAGPAPYYNEQFF.

This clone was observed a single time. The chain joins TRBV7-2 to TRBJ1-1; D perhaps matches TRBD1 (6 bases). V was trimmed by 8 bases and J by 3 bases, leaving 16 bases between them. The CDR3 runs to 14 residues. The V gene's germline CDR1 is SGHTA and CDR2 FQGNSA. The CDR3 DNA sequence: TGTGCCAGCGGGCCTAGACAGGCGTACACTGAAGCTTTCTTT. Translation gives CASGPRQAYTEAFF.

The V and J genes are TRBV10-3 and TRBJ2-5; D may be TRBD2 (5 bases). The CDR3 is 13 residues long. In germline, CDR1 is ENHRY, CDR2 SYGVKD. Trimming pared 8 bases from V and 5 bases from J, leaving 15 bases between. The CDR3 loop is CAIGGTLGETQYF. CDR3 nucleotide sequence: TGTGCCATCGGAGGTACTTTAGGGGAGACCCAGTACTTC.

This clone has a handful of counts. The gene calls are TRBV7-9 and TRBJ1-4, with D perhaps TRBD1 (5 bases). The V and J ends lost 5 bases and 0 bases respectively, with 7 bases between them. CDR1 is SEHNR and CDR2 is FQNEAQ in the germline V gene (reference sequence). This CDR3 spans 14 amino acids. The CDR3 DNA sequence: TGTGCCAGCAGCCTGGGGGCAACTAATGAAAAACTGTTTTTT. It translates to CASSLGATNEKLFF.

The chain has TRBV3-1 (or the pseudogene TRBV3-2) and TRBJ2-1; D call uncertain. Germline V gene data show CDR1 as LGHDT and CDR2 as YNNKEL (reference sequence). The germline V and J ends were trimmed by 8 bases and 8 bases, with 10 bases remaining between them. The CDR3 has 11 amino acids. CDR3 protein: CASGLFDEQFF. DNA of the CDR3: TGTGCCAGCGGTTTGTTTGATGAGCAGTTCTTC.

This clone was detected a few times. The CDR3 DNA reads as TGTGCCAGCAGCTTAGCGTCTCGATCTAACTATGGCTACACCTTC. This gives the protein CASSLASRSNYGYTF. The chain combines TRBV7-8 with TRBJ1-2, with no clear D. CDR3 length: 15 amino acids. V lost 0 bases to trimming and J lost 0 bases, with 8 bases between them. Per the germline V gene, CDR1 is SGHVS and CDR2 is FQNEAQ. The full variable domain, with the rest looked up from reference TRBV7-8 and TRBJ1-2, is GAGVSQSPRYKVAKRGQDVALRCDPISGHVSLFWYQQALGQGPEFLTYFQNEAQLDKSGLPSDRFFAERPEGSVSTLKIQRTQQEDSAVYLCASSLASRSNYGYTFGSGTRLTVV.

There are a few counts of this clone. The V gene is TRBV4-1, the J gene TRBJ1-2; D perhaps matches TRBD1 (5 bases). This CDR3 region has 14 residues. Trimming stripped 0 bases from V and 7 bases from J, with 12 bases between. CDR1 and CDR2 (germline): MGHRA, YSYEKL. The DNA of the CDR3 is TGCGCCAGCAGCCAAGAGAGGGGAGGCATTGGCTACACCTTC. It is translated as CASSQERGGIGYTF.

This clone was detected only once. The rearrangement links TRBV5-1 to TRBJ2-5; TRBD2 agrees at 12 bases. With V trimmed by 3 bases and J by 5 bases, 14 bases remained unmatched. Germline V CDR1 and CDR2: SGHRS, YFSETQ. The CDR3 contains 18 residues. The DNA for the CDR3 is TGCGCCAGCAGCTGGGGCACTAGCGGGGGGATCGGAGGGGAGACCCAGTACTTC. It codes for CASSWGTSGGIGGETQYF.

This clone was picked up a small number of times. The CDR3: CASSQVSLRTGYYEQYF. The CDR3 DNA follows: TGCGCCAGCAGCCAAGTAAGTTTGCGGACAGGATACTACGAGCAGTACTTC. The chain uses TRBV4-1 and TRBJ2-7; 7 positions agree with TRBD1. Trimming at V came to 1 base and at J to 3 bases, leaving 12 bases not matched to a gene. Germline lookup yields CDR1 MGHRA and CDR2 YSYEKL. The CDR3 is made up of 17 amino acids.

V usage is TRBV10-3 and J usage is TRBJ2-4, with TRBD2 matching 12 bases. V was pared by 2 bases and J by 1 base, with 6 bases of the junction left unmatched. This CDR3 is built from 18 residues. CDR1 is ENHRY, CDR2 SYGVKD, per germline. CDR3 DNA: TGTGCCATCAGTGAGCGGACTAGCGGGGTCGCGGCCAAAAACATTCAGTACTTC. It translates to CAISERTSGVAAKNIQYF.

This clone showed up just once. CDR3 loop: CASSRGTFTDTQYF. The CDR3 DNA reads as TGTGCCAGCAGCCGGGGGACCTTCACAGATACGCAGTATTTT. V is TRBV7-2 and J is TRBJ2-3; D is perhaps TRBD2 (6 bases). Deletions cut 5 bases from V and 2 bases from J, with 11 bases between. The CDR3 extends over 14 amino acids. The germline V gene encodes CDR1 SGHTA and CDR2 FQGNSA.

This clone was recorded once. J is TRBJ1-1 and V is TRBV3-1 (or the pseudogene TRBV3-2); 7 bases fit TRBD1. Looked up from germline, CDR1 is LGHDT and CDR2 is YNNKEL (reference sequence). The CDR3 is 14 amino acids. Losses at the gene ends were 3 bases for V and 1 base for J; bases not matched to a gene: 2. For the CDR3, the DNA is TGTGCCAGCAGCCACACAGGGGCGAACACTGAAGCTTTCTTT. This sequence encodes CASSHTGANTEAFF.

V and J are TRBV4-2 and TRBJ1-2; D is undetermined. The germline V gene has CDR1 LGHNA and CDR2 YNFKEQ. This CDR3 region has 15 residues. Trimming cost V 0 bases and J 3 bases, with 11 bases left between them. DNA for the CDR3: TGTGCCAGCAGCCAAGATTTGAGGAAAGACTATGGCTACACCTTC. Its protein is CASSQDLRKDYGYTF.

The chain joins TRBV28 to TRBJ2-7, with D possibly TRBD2 on 6 matching bases. In germline, CDR1 is MDHEN, CDR2 SYDVKM. V was trimmed by 7 bases and J by 6 bases, leaving 25 bases between them. This CDR3 is 16 amino acids long. CDR3 in DNA: TGTGCCAGCACCAGGAGGGTGAGACTTGGAATATCCGAGCAGTACTTC. Residues: CASTRRVRLGISEQYF.

The table lists this clone with a count of one. The genes are TRBV6-2 or TRBV6-3 and TRBJ2-7, with TRBD1 matching 9 bases. V was pared by 6 bases and J by 2 bases, with 11 bases of the junction left unmatched. CDR3 length equals 16 residues. The germline V gene has CDR1 MNHEY and CDR2 SVGEGT. The CDR3 nucleotides read TGTGCCAGCAGCCGGATCACAGGGGGCCAGGCCTACGAGCAGTACTTC. Residues: CASSRITGGQAYEQYF.